This T cell receptor (beta chain) originates from a study of blood T cell repertoires in COVID-19. As originally analysed: By means of reference gene primer amplification, nucleated cell counts were estimated. TCRdb's copy holds only in-frame clones and misses some; the assay was immunoSEQ multiplex PCR. V and J calls plus clone size are reproduced from that table; the DNA served to infer D and trimming. The sample carries around 160,000 clones, 65% to 85% recorded once. The germline V gene has CDR1 SEHNR and CDR2 FQNEAQ (reference sequence). The V and J ends lost 1 base and 4 bases respectively, with 10 bases between them. This CDR3 is 14 amino acids long.

The sample comprised PBMCs or T cells enriched from blood (not recorded which). The receptor was derived from a woman aged 55-69 years who had recovered from COVID-19. The genes are TRBV7-9 and TRBJ1-1; possibly TRBD1 for D (5 bases). The CDR3 protein is CASSLEPGGTEAFF. DNA of the CDR3: TGTGCCAGCAGCTTAGAACCGGGGGGCACTGAAGCTTTCTTT.